Listed below are T cell receptor beta chains from one sample, sequenced in a study of blood T cell repertoires in COVID-19. The method was immunoSEQ multiplex PCR; TCRdb's version includes in-frame clones alone and lacks a portion of them. The table has more than 250,000 clones, less than 85% seen once; the top ten hold roughly 4.5%. Specimen: peripheral blood. The receptors derive from a man aged 55 to 70 who had recovered from COVID-19. The CDR3 runs from the conserved cysteine through the conserved F or W. A D gene is named only where the DNA matches it firmly. Not every row has a clone size; where given, it reads once, few, many or a size class.

TGTGCCAGCAGCCAAGAGGGACTGGTGGAGAGTGAGCAGTTCTTC,CASSQEGLVESEQFF,-,-,15,TRBV4-2,TRBJ2-1
TGTGCCATCAGCCGGGACAGTGCGATCGATGAGCAGTTCTTC,CAISRDSAIDEQFF,-,TRBD1,14,TRBV10-3,TRBJ2-1
TGCGCCAGCAGCCCCCCGGGACTCCGAGGGACTGAAGCTTTCTTT,CASSPPGLRGTEAFF,-,-,15,TRBV5-1,TRBJ1-1
TGTGCCAGCACGACATGGGGAGGAGAGCAGTACTTC,CASTTWGGEQYF,-,-,12,TRBV6-5,TRBJ2-7
TGTGCCAGCAGTTTTTTTAGCGAAGCTTTCTTT,CASSFFSEAFF,-,-,11,TRBV12-3/TRBV12-4,TRBJ1-1
TGTGCCAGCAGCTTGGGCCTGCAGGGGGCCCAGCATTTT,CASSLGLQGAQHF,-,TRBD1,13,TRBV5-4,TRBJ1-5
TGTGCCACCAGTGATTTGTTCTCGTTAGCCGGAGGGATAGGGACCTACAATGAGCAGTTCTTC,CATSDLFSLAGGIGTYNEQFF,-,-,21,TRBV24-1,TRBJ2-1
TGTGCCAGCAGCCCACAGGGGAAATACACAGATACGCAGTATTTT,CASSPQGKYTDTQYF,few,TRBD1,15,TRBV11-2,TRBJ2-3
TGTGCCACCCGGGACAGGTTAATCACCTACGAGCAGTACTTC,CATRDRLITYEQYF,-,TRBD1,14,TRBV19,TRBJ2-7
TGTGCCAGTAGTCGACTAGCGGGAGGAGAGACCCAGTACTTC,CASSRLAGGETQYF,-,TRBD2,14,TRBV19,TRBJ2-5
TGTGCCAGCAGCCAAGATTGGCGCGGGGGGGCTCGGGATGAGCAGTTCTTC,CASSQDWRGGARDEQFF,-,TRBD2,17,TRBV3-1/TRBV3-2,TRBJ2-1
TGCAGCGTTGGGCAGAATACCTACGAGCAGTACTTC,CSVGQNTYEQYF,-,-,12,TRBV29-1,TRBJ2-7
TGCGCCAGCAGTCCCATTAGGGCGGGAGGGCCCTACAATGAGCAGTTCTTC,CASSPIRAGGPYNEQFF,-,TRBD2,17,TRBV4-1,TRBJ2-1
TGTGCCAGCTCACCACTTTTTACCAGGACAGGTGGCGACGAGCAGTACTTC,CASSPLFTRTGGDEQYF,-,TRBD1,17,TRBV18,TRBJ2-7
TGTGCCAGCAGTACCCAGGGAAAGGACCAGCCCCAGCATTTT,CASSTQGKDQPQHF,-,-,14,TRBV6-6,TRBJ1-5
TGTGCCATCAGTGATCTCCCTAGTGGTGAGGGTGCCGGGGAGCTGTTTTTT,CAISDLPSGEGAGELFF,-,-,17,TRBV10-3,TRBJ2-2
TGTGCCAGCAGCCTCCTCCGGCGGAGCTCCTACGAGCAGTACTTC,CASSLLRRSSYEQYF,-,-,15,TRBV3-1/TRBV3-2,TRBJ2-7
TGTGCCACCGGAGGGTATGGAAACACCATATATTTT,CATGGYGNTIYF,many,-,12,TRBV24-1,TRBJ1-3
TGCGCCAGCAGCCAAGAGGGACTAGCGGGGGGGCTCTCCTACGAGCAGTACTTC,CASSQEGLAGGLSYEQYF,-,TRBD2,18,TRBV4-1,TRBJ2-7
TGTGCCTGGAGTGCCATAGCGAAAGGGGAGCAGTACTTC,CAWSAIAKGEQYF,-,-,13,TRBV30,TRBJ2-7
TGTGCCAGCAGCCAAGGACAGGGTGGCACCGGGGAGCTGTTTTTT,CASSQGQGGTGELFF,-,TRBD1,15,TRBV3-1/TRBV3-2,TRBJ2-2
TGTGCCAGCAGCCTCGGGACAGCCTCCGAGCAGTACTTC,CASSLGTASEQYF,few,TRBD1,13,TRBV7-9,TRBJ2-7
TGTGCCAGCAGACTAGCCGAATCCTACAATGAGCAGTTCTTC,CASRLAESYNEQFF,once,-,14,TRBV7-9,TRBJ2-1
TGTGCCAGCAGCGTAGGGCGGGATGAGCAGTTCTTC,CASSVGRDEQFF,-,-,12,TRBV9,TRBJ2-1
TGTGCCAGCAGCGCTGGGGGCGTCAGCTCTGGAAACACCATATATTTT,CASSAGGVSSGNTIYF,few,-,16,TRBV5-8,TRBJ1-3
TGTGCCAGTAGTATTGGGCATTCGTTGAACACCGGGGAGCTGTTTTTT,CASSIGHSLNTGELFF,-,-,16,TRBV19,TRBJ2-2
TGTGCCAGCAGCCAATTGCTAGATCGCAACATTCAGTACTTC,CASSQLLDRNIQYF,-,-,14,TRBV11-2,TRBJ2-4
TGTGCTAGTGGTTTGGGGACTAGTGCTAGCACAGATACGCAGTATTTT,CASGLGTSASTDTQYF,once,TRBD2,16,TRBV12-5,TRBJ2-3
TGTGCCTGGAGACTCCCGGGACAGAAAGAGACCCAGTACTTC,CAWRLPGQKETQYF,-,TRBD1,14,TRBV30,TRBJ2-5
TGCAGTGCTAGTTCGGGACAGGGGTTGGGAAAACTGTTTTTT,CSASSGQGLGKLFF,-,TRBD1,14,TRBV20-1,TRBJ1-4
TGTGCCAGCTCACCCTCGGGGATGAACACCGGGGAGCTGTTTTTT,CASSPSGMNTGELFF,few,-,15,TRBV18,TRBJ2-2
TGTGCCACCAGTGGGGGCACACCTAACACCGGGGAGCTGTTTTTT,CATSGGTPNTGELFF,-,-,15,TRBV24-1,TRBJ2-2
TGTGCCAGCAGCGTAGGGACAGGGGATGGAAACACCATATATTTT,CASSVGTGDGNTIYF,-,TRBD1,15,TRBV9,TRBJ1-3
TGCGCCAGCAGCTTGGGTCTAGCGGGAGGGCCTGGCACCGGGGAGCTGTTTTTT,CASSLGLAGGPGTGELFF,many,TRBD2,18,TRBV5-1,TRBJ2-2
TGTGCCAGCAGCCACAGGGGTAGCAATCAGCCCCAGCATTTT,CASSHRGSNQPQHF,-,TRBD1,14,TRBV7-9,TRBJ1-5